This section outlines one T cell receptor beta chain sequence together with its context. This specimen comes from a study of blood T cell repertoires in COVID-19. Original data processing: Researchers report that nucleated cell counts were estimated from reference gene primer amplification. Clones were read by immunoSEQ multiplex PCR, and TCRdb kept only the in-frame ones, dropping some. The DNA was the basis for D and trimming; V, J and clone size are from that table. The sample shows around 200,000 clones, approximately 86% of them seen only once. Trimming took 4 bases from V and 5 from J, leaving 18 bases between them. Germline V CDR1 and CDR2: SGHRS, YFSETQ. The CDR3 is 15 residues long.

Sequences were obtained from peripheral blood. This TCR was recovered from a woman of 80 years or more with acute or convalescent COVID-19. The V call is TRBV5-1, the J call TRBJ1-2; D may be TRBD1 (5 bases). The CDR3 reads CASSMRDYGGYGYTF. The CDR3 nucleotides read TGCGCCAGCAGCATGAGGGACTATGGGGGGTATGGCTACACCTTC.